Listed here are 10 T cell receptor beta chains from one sample, sequenced in a study of blood T cell repertoires in COVID-19. The protocol was immunoSEQ multiplex PCR, while the TCRdb copy is restricted to in-frame clones and leaves out a portion. The sample lists 300,000 to 450,000 clones; 70% to 90% were seen once. The specimen sequenced was PBMCs or T cells enriched from blood (not recorded which). All receptors derive from a young man who had recovered from COVID-19.

The V and J genes are TRBV19 and TRBJ1-1; D might be TRBD1 (6 bases). V lost 3 bases and J lost 3, with 11 bases in between. Germline values: CDR1 LNHDA, CDR2 SQIVND (reference sequence). This CDR3 comprises 14 residues. The CDR3 spells CASSMGAGDTEAFF. Here the CDR3 DNA reads TGTGCCAGTAGTATGGGGGCCGGGGACACTGAAGCTTTCTTT.

The chain uses TRBV9 and TRBJ2-2, with D possibly being TRBD1 (5 bases). V lost 0 bases, J lost 0 bases, and 9 bases lay in between. The germline V gene has CDR1 SGDLS and CDR2 YYNGEE. The CDR3 is 16 residues long. The CDR3 DNA sequence: TGTGCCAGCAGCGTAGAGCAGGGCTCGAACACCGGGGAGCTGTTTTTT. This encodes CASSVEQGSNTGELFF.

The CDR3 DNA reads as TGTGCCAGTACGGACAGGGGTCTACTGATGAACACTGAAGCTTTCTTT. The encoded protein is CASTDRGLLMNTEAFF. This sequence joins TRBV19 and TRBJ1-1; 9 nucleotides align to TRBD1. J gave up 0 bases and V 7 bases, and 9 bases lay outside the gene matches. This CDR3 region has 16 residues. Germline CDR1 reads LNHDA; CDR2 reads SQIVND (reference sequence).

The CDR3 loop is CASSQWTATQNTEAFF. The CDR3 bases are TGCGCCAGCAGCCAGTGGACAGCAACTCAGAACACTGAAGCTTTCTTT. This chain uses TRBV4-1 with TRBJ1-1; D might be TRBD1 (6 bases). Germline loops: CDR1 MGHRA, CDR2 YSYEKL. The length of the CDR3 is 16 residues. V was clipped by 3 bases and J by 1 base, with 15 bases between them.

For this clone: Other DNA sequences in the sample encode the same CDR3. This chain connects TRBV5-1 to TRBJ2-3; possibly TRBD1 for D (5 bases). Germline assignment: CDR1 SGHRS and CDR2 YFSETQ. V was shortened by 0 bases and J by 6 bases, with 11 bases between the two germline ends. This CDR3 region has 14 residues. CDR3 nucleotides: TGCGCCAGCAGCTTGGGGCAGGGATCCGATACGCAGTATTTT. This sequence encodes CASSLGQGSDTQYF.

J is TRBJ2-1 and V is TRBV6-2 or TRBV6-3; 8 bases line up with TRBD1. V shed 4 bases and J 9 bases; nucleotides not matched to a gene: 5. CDR3 length: 13 residues. Germline V lookup: CDR1 MNHEY, CDR2 SVGEGT. The CDR3 DNA is TGTGCCAGCAGTTTCCAGGGGGCGGGTGAGCAGTTCTTC. Amino acids: CASSFQGAGEQFF.

V and J are TRBV9 and TRBJ1-5, with D perhaps matching TRBD1 (6 bases). Germline V gene lookup returns CDR1 SGDLS and CDR2 YYNGEE. Trimming took off 3 bases at V and 7 bases at J, with 14 bases between the two ends. This CDR3 has 14 amino acids. CDR3 amino acids: CASSGTGLGQPQHF. The DNA of the CDR3 is TGTGCCAGCAGCGGAACAGGGTTAGGGCAGCCCCAGCATTTT.

The chain employs TRBV5-1 and TRBJ2-5; D not certain. V lost 3 bases and J lost 2, with 11 bases in between. The CDR3 sequence is 14 residues long. Germline-derived CDR1 and CDR2 are SGHRS and YFSETQ. Written as DNA, the CDR3 is TGCGCCAGCAGCTCCCCGGGTAGACAAGAGACCCAGTACTTC. Encoded protein: CASSSPGRQETQYF. The variable domain in full, with the rest retrieved from reference TRBV5-1 and TRBJ2-5, is KAGVTQTPRYLIKTRGQQVTLSCSPISGHRSVSWYQQTPGQGLQFLFEYFSETQRNKGNFPGRFSGRQFSNSRSEMNVSTLELGDSALYLCASSSPGRQETQYFGPGTRLLVL.

This clone was detected a few times. V usage is TRBV6-1 and J usage is TRBJ1-5, with TRBD1 identical over 7 bases. The CDR3 runs to 19 residues. From germline, CDR1 is MNHNS and CDR2 SASEGT. V lost 0 bases, J lost 3 bases, and 14 bases stayed unmatched. The CDR3 DNA reads TGTGCCAGCAGTGAAGCCAGGGGGGAGACCCTTGTTTTCAATCAGCCCCAGCATTTT. The encoded protein is CASSEARGETLVFNQPQHF.

This clone occurred a few times. The rearrangement joins TRBV12-3 or TRBV12-4 to TRBJ2-1, with no clear D. There are 13 residues in the CDR3. The V gene lost 3 bases and the J gene lost 5 bases, with 8 bases spanning the gap. The CDR3 nucleotides read TGTGCCAGCAGTTTCCAGGTAAACAATGAGCAGTTCTTC. Translated, it gives CASSFQVNNEQFF.